The present T cell receptor beta chain was sequenced within a study of blood T cell repertoires in COVID-19 (TCRdb year 2020). With respect to the entire study: The collaborator samples originated in the United States, Italy and Spain and spanned the acute and convalescent phases of COVID-19. The prospective study material was composed of cDNA or gDNA derived from T cells, B-cell-depleted T cells, or PBMCs. The dataset comprised deeply sampled blood TCRbeta repertoires from subjects exposed to, actively infected with, or recovered from COVID-19. The repertoires were released in a freely available public database intended as a resource for research on the immune response to SARS-CoV-2. Samples came from the ongoing ImmuneRACE study (first 160 participants) plus 1,254 subjects from 6 global collaborators. The sample metadata nearly always contained a de-identified subject ID, COVID-19 status, age in years and sex. HLA class I and class II types, where available, came from metadata supplied by the sample provider rather than from assay-based typing. The research as a whole found: Clinical and demographic metadata were provided uncurated, with the amount varying by source and participant.

CDR1 and CDR2, per the germline V gene (reference sequence), are LNHDA and SQIVND. Trimming takes 5 bases from V and 4 bases from J, and the germline ends sit 15 bases apart. The CDR3 goes from the cysteine to the phenylalanine over 15 residues. Kept here is only the CDR3 DNA, which spans 45 bases and is read in frame from base 1. Collaborating institutions collected whole blood in K2EDTA tubes following their own protocols. Collaborator samples were shipped for TCRbeta analysis as frozen whole blood, isolated PBMCs, or DNA extracted from either sample type. This clone was counted only a few times. No antigen is known for it. No base quality information exists; no much larger clone differs at one position. The immunoSEQ Assay, a bias-controlled multiplex PCR, was used to amplify TCRbeta CDR3 regions from genomic DNA. From the authors' description of their analysis: Within the assay, amplification of reference gene primers was used to estimate how many nucleated cells each sample contained. Sequence reads were collapsed and filtered to measure the absolute abundance of every unique TCRbeta CDR3 rearrangement. Productive Simpson clonality was computed per sample as the square root of Simpson's diversity index over productive rearrangements. TCRdb provides this immuneACCESS table in a form limited to in-frame rearrangements. Some clones are lacking; in checked studies, under half of them reflect an unresolved V gene, and why the rest are absent is not known. V, J and clone size were drawn from that table, and D and trimming were deduced from the DNA. For this sample the table gives 75,000 to 100,000 clones, of which roughly four fifths were detected only once. The ten largest account for almost 7% of the sample.

The sequenced sample was peripheral blood. The rearranged chain carries TRBV19 and TRBJ1-3; the D region possibly corresponds to TRBD1 (6 bases align). The TCR sequence derives from a man aged 45-65 years with active or convalescent COVID-19. CDR3 protein: CASSASGGTGNTIYF. The sequenced DNA: TGTGCCAGTAGTGCCTCGGGGGGCACCGGAAACACCATATATTTT.